Sequencing of this T cell receptor (beta chain) was carried out in a study of blood T cell repertoires in COVID-19. This clone was seen only a few times. Clones were sequenced by immunoSEQ multiplex PCR, and TCRdb holds only the in-frame ones, with some missing. The sample consists of some 260,000 clones, about 68% of them appearing once. V was pared by 3 bases and J by 7 bases, with 9 bases of the junction left unmatched. Germline loops: CDR1 SNHLY, CDR2 FYNNEI. CDR3 length: 15 amino acids. The material sequenced was peripheral blood. V gene TRBV2 combines with J gene TRBJ2-1; 7 nucleotides match TRBD1. The TCR comes from an elderly woman with acute or convalescent COVID-19. In DNA, the CDR3 is TGTGCCAGCAGTGAGTTGGGACAGCCCGTAAATGAGCAGTTCTTC. It specifies CASSELGQPVNEQFF.